Listed here are 27 T cell receptor beta chains from one sample, sequenced in a study of shared clonotypes between healthy human individuals. Clones were read by immunoSEQ multiplex PCR, and TCRdb kept only the in-frame ones, dropping some. The sample has around 2.1 million clones, approximately 96% seen once. Sequencing input: naive CD4+ T cells sorted from blood. Subset denoted: CD45RA+ positively selected. All receptors derive from a man between 18 and 35 years old in good health.

Note on this clone: Other DNA sequences in the sample encode the same CDR3. J is TRBJ1-4 and V is TRBV5-1, with D uncertain. This CDR3 is built from 14 residues. Germline V gene data show CDR1 as SGHRS and CDR2 as YFSETQ. Trimming removed 5 bases from V and 3 bases from J, with 11 bases in between. CDR3 sequence: CASSLEGPNEKLFF. The CDR3 DNA sequence: TGCGCCAGCAGTCTGGAAGGTCCTAATGAAAAACTGTTTTTT.

This clone was observed once. This same CDR3 is encoded by further DNA sequences in the sample. V usage is TRBV30 and J usage is TRBJ2-5; no definite D call. V lost 2 bases and J 2 bases, leaving 9 bases between the germline ends. CDR1 is GTSNPN and CDR2 is SVGIG in the germline V gene (reference sequence). The CDR3 has 13 amino acids. The CDR3, as DNA: TGTGCCTGGAGTAGTGGCAGACAAGAGACCCAGTACTTC. The encoded protein is CAWSSGRQETQYF.

This clone came up once. V usage is TRBV29-1 and J usage is TRBJ2-1, with a tentative D call TRBD2 (5 bases). The CDR3 extends over 13 amino acids. The germline CDR1 and CDR2 sequences are SQVTM and ANQGSEA. V was cut by 3 bases and J by 12 bases, with 18 bases left in between. The CDR3 bases are TGCAGCGTTGAGAAGGACTGGGGTTTGGGGCAGTTCTTC. Translating gives CSVEKDWGLGQFF.

The chain links TRBV7-2 to TRBJ1-1; D is unresolved. This CDR3 is 15 amino acids long. Germline loops: CDR1 SGHTA, CDR2 FQGNSA. V lost 5 bases and J lost 1, with 14 bases in between. CDR3 nucleotide sequence: TGTGCCAGCAGCCCGGATAGAGGTAGGAACACTGAAGCTTTCTTT. It codes for CASSPDRGRNTEAFF.

The genes are TRBV11-2 and TRBJ1-2, with D perhaps matching TRBD1 (5 bases). The length of the CDR3 is 14 residues. Germline CDR1 is SGHAT and CDR2 is FQNNGV. The V gene lost 5 bases and the J gene lost 6 bases, with 16 bases spanning the gap. This chain's CDR3 is CASSGGGKLDGYTF. CDR3 in DNA: TGTGCCAGCAGCGGCGGGGGAAAGCTGGATGGCTACACCTTC.

The CDR3 nucleotides are TGTGCCAGCTCCCCCGGGGACAGGTCCGTGGTCGAGCAGTACTTC. Its translation is CASSPGDRSVVEQYF. J is TRBJ2-7 and V is TRBV25-1, with 8 positions matching TRBD1. The junction had 15 bases not matched to a gene; V was cut back by 8 bases and J by 6 bases. This CDR3 contains 15 residues. CDR1 is MGHDK and CDR2 is SYGVNS in the germline V gene.

The rearrangement uses TRBV18 and TRBJ1-3, with 7 bases fitting TRBD1. Per the germline V gene, CDR1 is KGHSH and CDR2 is LQKENI. V dropped 0 bases and J dropped 0; count of bases not matched to a gene: 5. This CDR3 is 17 amino acids long. In DNA, the CDR3 is TGTGCCAGCTCACCACCTGGACAGGTCCTCTCTGGAAACACCATATATTTT. This sequence encodes CASSPPGQVLSGNTIYF.

Remarks on this clone: This same CDR3 is encoded by further DNA sequences in the sample. The V and J genes are TRBV30 and TRBJ1-1; TRBD1 is a possible D gene (5 bases). Germline lookup yields CDR1 GTSNPN and CDR2 SVGIG (reference sequence). The V end was cut by 3 bases, the J end by 1 base, with 6 bases between. The CDR3 is 12 amino acids. CDR3 sequence reads: CAWRGQNTEAFF. CDR3 DNA sequence: TGTGCCTGGAGAGGACAGAACACTGAAGCTTTCTTT.

This clone was seen only once. This chain links TRBV7-9 with TRBJ1-2; 12 bases are a match to TRBD1. Trimming removed 7 bases from V and 8 bases from J; junction bases left unmatched: 14. The CDR3 consists of 16 residues. The V gene's germline CDR1 is SEHNR and CDR2 FQNEAQ (reference sequence). Written as DNA, the CDR3 is TGTGCCAGCACCCTCCCGGGACAGGGGGCGTCGTGGGGCTACACCTTC. Translating it yields CASTLPGQGASWGYTF.

Points on this clone: The conserved final phenylalanine or tryptophan is absent from the CDR3, which likely points to a read error. The limits of the CDR3 on the DNA are not certain, so only TCRdb's listed CDR3 is given. The chain joins TRBV9 to TRBJ1-2. The CDR3 length is 12 residues, termini included. The germline gives CDR1 SGDLS, CDR2 YYNGEE. CDR3 sequence reads: CASSGGPRLLKT.

This clone appeared a single time. CDR3 amino acids: CASRTGVLHTDTQYF. Written as DNA, the CDR3 is TGTGCCAGCAGAACGGGAGTCCTTCACACAGATACGCAGTATTTT. The chain links TRBV27 to TRBJ2-3; D is perhaps TRBD2 (6 bases). Germline V gene lookup returns CDR1 MNHEY and CDR2 SMNVEV (reference sequence). The CDR3 totals 15 residues. The V and J ends lost 6 bases and 2 bases respectively, with 15 bases between them.

The rearrangement links TRBV11-3 to TRBJ1-1; D might be TRBD1 (5 bases). The CDR3 totals 14 residues. Germline assignment: CDR1 SGHNT and CDR2 YENEEA. Trimming shortened V by 2 bases and J by 3 bases, and 10 bases separated the two germline ends. The CDR3 is CASSLRGGDTEAFF. The CDR3 DNA is TGTGCCAGCAGCTTAAGGGGCGGGGACACTGAAGCTTTCTTT.

The chain combines TRBV7-2 with TRBJ2-3; D gene uncertain. CDR1 and CDR2 from the germline V gene are SGHTA and FQGNSA. CDR3 length: 17 residues. V was pared by 2 bases and J by 0 bases, with 15 bases between. This chain's CDR3 is CASSLFPGHPSTDTQYF. As DNA, the CDR3 is TGTGCCAGCAGCTTATTTCCGGGCCACCCTAGCACAGATACGCAGTATTTT.

The chain combines TRBV28 with TRBJ2-3; TRBD2 is a possible D gene (5 bases). Germline loops: CDR1 MDHEN, CDR2 SYDVKM. Between the trimmed V and J ends, which lost 6 bases and 0 bases, there was a span of 7 bases. The CDR3 loop spans 13 amino acids. In DNA form, the CDR3 reads TGTGCCAGCAGGGACTCCAGCACAGATACGCAGTATTTT. This codes for CASRDSSTDTQYF.

As concerns this clone: The identical CDR3 is also encoded by other nucleotide sequences in the sample. V is TRBV4-2 and J is TRBJ2-7, with D unresolved. Germline loops: CDR1 LGHNA, CDR2 YNFKEQ. This CDR3 comprises 13 residues. V was cut by 0 bases and J by 3 bases, with 6 bases left in between. The CDR3 sequence: CASSQERGYEQYF. In DNA, the CDR3 is TGTGCCAGCAGCCAAGAGAGAGGCTACGAGCAGTACTTC.

The V call is TRBV19, the J call TRBJ1-3; 9 nucleotides match TRBD1. This CDR3 has 15 residues. Germline V gives CDR1 LNHDA, CDR2 SQIVND (reference sequence). With V trimmed by 4 bases and J by 6 bases, 7 bases remained unmatched. DNA for the CDR3: TGTGCCAGTAGTAACTCCGGGACAGGGCTAAACACCATATATTTT. It translates to CASSNSGTGLNTIYF.

This clone was seen a few times. The V call is TRBV19, the J call TRBJ1-3; possible D gene TRBD1, 5 bases. Germline V gene sequence: CDR1 LNHDA, CDR2 SQIVND (reference sequence). The CDR3 is 14 residues long. Trimming pared 8 bases from V and 2 bases from J, leaving 13 bases between. The CDR3 region has the DNA TGTGCCAGTCGACCGCAGGGAGCTGGAAACACCATATATTTT. Its translation is CASRPQGAGNTIYF.

The CDR3 reads CASSLVGQPEAFF. DNA of the CDR3: TGTGCCAGCAGCTTAGTAGGTCAGCCCGAAGCTTTCTTT. The chain combines TRBV11-3 with TRBJ1-1, with unresolved D. Trimming took off 1 base at V and 8 bases at J, with 11 bases between the two ends. Germline V CDR1 and CDR2: SGHNT, YENEEA. The CDR3 sequence is 13 residues long.

This rearrangement joins TRBV11-2 to TRBJ2-3; D is perhaps TRBD2 (7 bases). This CDR3 is built from 17 residues. Germline CDR1 reads SGHAT; CDR2 reads FQNNGV. V lost 5 bases, J lost 0 bases, and 18 bases lay in between. CDR3 loop: CASSHIGGGRSTDTQYF. CDR3 in DNA: TGTGCCAGCAGCCACATAGGGGGGGGGAGAAGCACAGATACGCAGTATTTT.

The CDR3 DNA follows: TGTGCCAGCAGCTTAGTTGGGACGATTGAAGCTTTCTTT. Translating it yields CASSLVGTIEAFF. The rearrangement uses TRBV7-2 and TRBJ1-1; D is perhaps TRBD1 (5 bases). CDR3 size: 13 residues. Per the germline V gene, CDR1 is SGHTA and CDR2 is FQGNSA. Trimming took off 1 base at V and 7 bases at J, with 10 bases between the two ends.

This chain connects TRBV6-1 to TRBJ2-7; D call uncertain. V was pared by 4 bases and J by 6 bases, with 7 bases between. The V gene's germline CDR1 is MNHNS and CDR2 SASEGT. The CDR3 is 11 amino acids. DNA of the CDR3: TGTGCCAGCAGTGGTCCTCCCGAGCAGTACTTC. It codes for CASSGPPEQYF.

The chain joins TRBV6-5 to TRBJ2-5, with a possible D match to TRBD1 (5 bases). V lost 6 bases and J 1 base, leaving 12 bases between the germline ends. CDR3 size: 14 residues. Germline assignment: CDR1 MNHEY and CDR2 SVGAGI. The CDR3 sequence is CASSLTVIQETQYF. The CDR3 nucleotides are TGTGCCAGCAGCCTGACAGTAATCCAAGAGACCCAGTACTTC.

In nucleotides, the CDR3 is TGTGCCAGCACGGGACAGCGGGACACCATATATTTT. Translating gives CASTGQRDTIYF. The chain links TRBV28 to TRBJ1-3; 7 nucleotides align to TRBD1. CDR1 MDHEN and CDR2 SYDVKM come from the germline V gene. The length of the CDR3 is 12 residues. J lost 8 bases, V lost 7 bases, and 5 bases had no gene match.

In this sample, this clone turned up a few times. The chain combines TRBV5-5 with TRBJ1-2; no reliable D call. CDR3 length: 12 amino acids. V lost 0 bases to trimming and J lost 2 bases, with 2 bases between them. CDR1 is SGHKS and CDR2 is YYEKEE in the germline V gene (reference sequence). CDR3: CASSLENYGYTF. The CDR3 DNA reads TGTGCCAGCAGCTTGGAGAACTATGGCTACACCTTC.

This clone appeared a single time. V and J are TRBV7-2 and TRBJ1-1, with a possible D match to TRBD1 (6 bases). This CDR3 contains 17 residues. Deletions cut 1 base from V and 0 bases from J, with 15 bases between. Germline CDR1 reads SGHTA; CDR2 reads FQGNSA. The CDR3 sequence is CASSLVGTRSMNTEAFF. The CDR3 DNA reads TGTGCCAGCAGCTTAGTGGGGACACGAAGCATGAACACTGAAGCTTTCTTT. Full variable domain (missing parts from reference TRBV7-2 and TRBJ1-1): GAGVSQSPSNKVTEKGKDVELRCDPISGHTALYWYRQSLGQGLEFLIYFQGNSAPDKSGLPSDRFSAERTGGSVSTLTIQRTQQEDSAVYLCASSLVGTRSMNTEAFFGQGTRLTVV.

The chain carries TRBV19 and TRBJ1-5; 8 nucleotides line up with TRBD1. V dropped 6 bases and J dropped 0; count of bases not matched to a gene: 4. CDR3 length: 15 amino acids. Germline assignment: CDR1 LNHDA and CDR2 SQIVND (reference sequence). The CDR3 region is CASRTTGASNQPQHF. The CDR3 DNA reads TGTGCCAGTAGAACGACAGGGGCTAGCAATCAGCCCCAGCATTTT.

The chain couples TRBV7-6 to TRBJ1-6; 8 nucleotides line up with TRBD1. The CDR3 sequence is 16 residues long. The V gene end was trimmed by 2 bases and the J gene end by 6 bases; junction bases not matched to a gene: 6. Per germline, CDR1 SGHVS and CDR2 FNYEAQ. The CDR3 is CASSLQTGGSNSPLHF. Here the CDR3 DNA reads TGTGCCAGCAGCTTACAAACAGGGGGGTCTAATTCACCCCTCCACTTT.